This is a list of T cell receptor beta chains from one sample in a study of blood T cell repertoires in COVID-19. TCRdb's table, derived via immunoSEQ multiplex PCR, lists solely in-frame clones and lacks some. The sample comprises 200,000 to 250,000 clones, about 85% of which are singletons, and around 1% rests with the top ten. Sequencing used peripheral blood. These receptor sequences come from a man in his forties with acute or convalescent COVID-19. Each CDR3 is given with its conserved first and last residue. D genes are given only for firm matches. For some rows the clone size is stated as once, few or many, or as a class when expanded; others skip it.

clone_size	j_call	d_call	v_call	cdr3_nt	cdr3_aa
.	TRBJ1-4	.	TRBV4-3	TGCGCCAGCAGCCAGTCCCGGGTGGCTGAAAAACTGTTTTTT	CASSQSRVAEKLFF
.	TRBJ2-2	TRBD1	TRBV10-3	TGTGCCATGACGGACAGGGCGAACACCGGGGAGCTGTTTTTT	CAMTDRANTGELFF
.	TRBJ1-1	.	TRBV6-5	TGTGCCAGCAGTTCCACAGGGACGACCACTGAAGCTTTCTTT	CASSSTGTTTEAFF
.	TRBJ1-1	.	TRBV29-1	TGCAGCGGAGGTGACACTGAAGCTTTCTTT	CSGGDTEAFF
few	TRBJ1-2	.	TRBV5-1	TGCGCCAGCAGCTTGGGTGAGGGAAGGGACTACACCTTC	CASSLGEGRDYTF
.	TRBJ2-5	TRBD2	TRBV12-5	TGTGCTAGTGGTTTGGCCCTAGAAGGGGCGCGGGGGCAAGAGACCCAGTACTTC	CASGLALEGARGQETQYF
.	TRBJ1-2	.	TRBV6-1	TGTGCCAGCAGTGAACAGGGCTATGGCTACACCTTC	CASSEQGYGYTF
.	TRBJ1-1	.	TRBV30	TGTGCCTCCATTGAGCCGGGAGAAGCTTTCTTT	CASIEPGEAFF
.	TRBJ2-3	TRBD1	TRBV7-3	TGTGCCAGCAGCTTACGGGGGCCGGGACAGGGGGCGTTGACGGCCACAGATACGCAGTATTTT	CASSLRGPGQGALTATDTQYF
.	TRBJ1-2	.	TRBV19	TGTGCCAGTAGTACGACACAGGGCTTAGCTAACTATGGCTACACCTTC	CASSTTQGLANYGYTF
.	TRBJ2-1	.	TRBV9	TGTGCCAGCAGCGTAGGGGCGGGCTACAATGAGCAGTTCTTC	CASSVGAGYNEQFF
.	TRBJ2-3	TRBD2	TRBV5-4	TGTGCCAGCAGCTTAAATCAGCGGGGGGTCACAGATACGCAGTATTTT	CASSLNQRGVTDTQYF
.	TRBJ2-1	.	TRBV12-3/TRBV12-4	TGTGCCAGCAGGGGACGGGACACCAATGAGCAGTTCTTC	CASRGRDTNEQFF
.	TRBJ1-2	.	TRBV6-1	TGTGCCAGCAGTGCAAAGGAACTCGGTGACAGATCGAATGGCTACACCTTC	CASSAKELGDRSNGYTF
.	TRBJ2-5	.	TRBV5-1	TGCGCCAGCAGCTCTAGCTTAGGACAGTCAGAGACCCAGTACTTC	CASSSSLGQSETQYF
.	TRBJ1-5	.	TRBV2	TGTGCCAGCAGTGCGCAGGGGAAGGGCAATCAGCCCCAGCATTTT	CASSAQGKGNQPQHF
once	TRBJ1-4	.	TRBV9	TGTGCCAGCAGCGTAGGTGGGAGCGGGAATGAAAAACTGTTTTTT	CASSVGGSGNEKLFF